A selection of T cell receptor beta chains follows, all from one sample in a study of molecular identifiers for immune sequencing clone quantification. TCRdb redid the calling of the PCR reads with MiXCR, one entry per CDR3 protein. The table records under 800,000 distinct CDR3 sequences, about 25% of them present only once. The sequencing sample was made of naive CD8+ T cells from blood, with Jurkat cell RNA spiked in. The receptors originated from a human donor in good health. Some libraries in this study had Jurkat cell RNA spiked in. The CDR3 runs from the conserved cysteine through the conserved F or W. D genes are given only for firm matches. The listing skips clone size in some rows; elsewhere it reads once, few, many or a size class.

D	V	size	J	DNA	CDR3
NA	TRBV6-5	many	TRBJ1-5	TGTGCCAGCAGTTACTCTTCGACAAGTAATCAGCCCCAGCATTTT	CASSYSSTSNQPQHF
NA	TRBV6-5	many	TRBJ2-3	TGTGCCAGCAGTTACTCACACTCAGATACGCAGTATTTT	CASSYSHSDTQYF
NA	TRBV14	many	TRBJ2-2	TGTGCCAGCAGCCACGGCACCGGGGAGCTGTTTTTT	CASSHGTGELFF
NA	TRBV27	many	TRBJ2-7	TGTGCCAGCAGCTTAGCGCCCACCTCCTACGAGCAGTACTTC	CASSLAPTSYEQYF
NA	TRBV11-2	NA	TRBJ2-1	TGTGCCAGCAGCTTAGGCCAGGACGAGCAGTTCTTC	CASSLGQDEQFF
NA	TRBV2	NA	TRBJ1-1	TGTGCCAGCAGAGCCGAGACAGGATGGAACACTGAAGCTTTCTTT	CASRAETGWNTEAFF
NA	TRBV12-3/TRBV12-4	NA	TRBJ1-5	TGTGCCAGCAGTTTTTACCGCAATCAGCCCCCGCCTTTT	CASSFYRNQPPPF
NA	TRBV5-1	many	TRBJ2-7	TGCGCCAGCAGAGGATCCCACGAGCAGTACTTC	CASRGSHEQYF
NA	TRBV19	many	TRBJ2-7	TGTGCCAGTAGTACGGCCAGCTCCTACGAGCAGTACTTC	CASSTASSYEQYF
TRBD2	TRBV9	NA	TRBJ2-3	TGTGCCAGCAGCGTAGACGGCGGGAGGGCAGATACGCAGTATTTT	CASSVDGGRADTQYF